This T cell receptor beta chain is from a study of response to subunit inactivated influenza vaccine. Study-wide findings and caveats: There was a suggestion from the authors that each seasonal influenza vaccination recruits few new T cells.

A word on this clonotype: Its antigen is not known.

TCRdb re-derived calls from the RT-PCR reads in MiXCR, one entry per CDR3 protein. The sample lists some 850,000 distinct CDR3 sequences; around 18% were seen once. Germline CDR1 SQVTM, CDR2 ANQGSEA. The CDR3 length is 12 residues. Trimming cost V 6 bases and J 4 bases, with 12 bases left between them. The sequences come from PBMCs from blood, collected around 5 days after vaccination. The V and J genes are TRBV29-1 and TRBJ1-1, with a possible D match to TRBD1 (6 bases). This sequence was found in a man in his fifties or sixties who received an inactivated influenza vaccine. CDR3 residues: CSVTTGSTEAFF. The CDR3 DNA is TGCAGCGTGACTACAGGGAGCACTGAAGCTTTCTTT.